This TCR beta chain was sequenced in a study of regulatory T cells in long-lasting Graves disease. This clonotype came up many times. J gave up 2 bases and V 8 bases, and 11 bases lay outside the gene matches. There are 16 residues in the CDR3. The V gene's germline CDR1 is MNHEY and CDR2 SVGEGT. The time point was: newly diagnosed GD, antithyroid drugs for less than 3 months. The authors made the TCR library using RNA they extracted from PBMCs. An endocrinology unit in Xi'an, China, supplied the patients. Sequencing libraries for TCR beta were prepared with iRepertoire HTBI primers and Arm-PCR of CDR3 regions. Per the study methods: Spanning all samples, the identified segments comprised some 62 TRBV and approximately 14 TRBJ. Each CDR3 protein is one row after TCRdb ran MiXCR on the multiplex PCR reads. These V and J calls derive from TCRdb rather than the authors' analysis. The sample includes 300,000 to 400,000 distinct CDR3 sequences, 18% of them seen just once.

The clonotype originates from a female donor with Graves disease. The sequences come from peripheral blood mononuclear cells (PBMCs), collected at new diagnosis, from a patient treated with antithyroid drugs. The V call is TRBV6-2 or TRBV6-3, the J call TRBJ2-7, with TRBD1 matching 11 bases. The CDR3 region is CASETGTGGAAYEQYF. Written as DNA, the CDR3 is TGTGCCAGCGAGACCGGGACAGGGGGAGCAGCCTACGAGCAGTACTTC.